This T cell receptor beta chain was recorded in a study of glioma-infiltrating T cells after dendritic cell vaccination. As for time point: after dendritic cell vaccination, including at tumor progression/relapse. TCRdb's copy holds only in-frame clones and misses some; the assay was immunoSEQ multiplex PCR. In the table there are about 82,000 clones, around 86% of which are singletons. Per germline, CDR1 ENHRY and CDR2 SYGVKD. Trimming took 6 bases from V and 4 from J; bases not matched to a gene: 8. There are 14 residues in the CDR3. This receptor was identified in a human donor with glioblastoma. V gene TRBV10-3 combines with J gene TRBJ1-2; 7 positions agree with TRBD1. The source was blood, collected after dendritic cell vaccination. CDR3 sequence reads: CAIRDTGTVYGYTF. CDR3 sequence (DNA): TGTGCCATCAGGGATACCGGGACAGTCTATGGCTACACCTTC.